A selection of T cell receptor beta chains follows, all from one sample in a study of T cell responses to AZD1222 COVID-19 vaccine. This table comes from immunoSEQ multiplex PCR, and its TCRdb copy is limited to in-frame clones, with some not included. The table has more than 25,000 clones, roughly 89% seen once; the top ten hold 1.3%. The specimen comprised peripheral blood, sampled on day 0 of AZD1222 vaccination. All receptors come from an adult in good health. Both conserved end residues are part of each CDR3. A D gene is named only where the DNA matches it firmly. The size of a clone is reported for some rows only, either as once, few or many, or as a class for expanded clones.

v_gene: TRBV2; len: 13; abundance: .; d_gene: .; j_gene: TRBJ1-2; CDR3nt: TGTGCCAGCAGTGAAAACCCTCTTCCTGGCTACACCTTC; CDR3aa: CASSENPLPGYTF
v_gene: TRBV5-1; len: 15; abundance: .; d_gene: .; j_gene: TRBJ2-3; CDR3nt: TGCGCCAGCAGCCCTGGCCCCGGGAGTGCAGATACGCAGTATTTT; CDR3aa: CASSPGPGSADTQYF
v_gene: TRBV3-1/TRBV3-2; len: 14; abundance: .; d_gene: .; j_gene: TRBJ2-5; CDR3nt: TGTGCCACGCAGGGTGAGGGGGACCAAGAGACCCAGTACTTC; CDR3aa: CATQGEGDQETQYF
v_gene: TRBV28; len: 16; abundance: .; d_gene: TRBD2; j_gene: TRBJ2-7; CDR3nt: TGTGCCAGCAGTTTTCCCGTTCAGCGGGACTCCTACGAGCAGTACTTC; CDR3aa: CASSFPVQRDSYEQYF
v_gene: TRBV12-3/TRBV12-4; len: 13; abundance: .; d_gene: .; j_gene: TRBJ2-1; CDR3nt: TGTGCCAGCAGTTCGGACAGTTACAATGAGCAGTTCTTC; CDR3aa: CASSSDSYNEQFF
v_gene: TRBV5-5; len: 16; abundance: .; d_gene: .; j_gene: TRBJ1-2; CDR3nt: TGTGCCAGCAGCCCAAGTTTGGGGGCGGGAGTCTATGGCTACACCTTC; CDR3aa: CASSPSLGAGVYGYTF
v_gene: TRBV6-5; len: 15; abundance: .; d_gene: TRBD2; j_gene: TRBJ2-7; CDR3nt: TGTGCCAGCAAAAAAGAGGGAGCGGGAGCCTACGAGCAGTACTTC; CDR3aa: CASKKEGAGAYEQYF
v_gene: TRBV4-1; len: 15; abundance: .; d_gene: TRBD2; j_gene: TRBJ2-1; CDR3nt: TGCGCCAGCAGCCCGTTAGCGGGAGGCCCAAGCGAGCAGTTCTTC; CDR3aa: CASSPLAGGPSEQFF
v_gene: TRBV4-1; len: 17; abundance: .; d_gene: .; j_gene: TRBJ2-7; CDR3nt: TGCGCCAGCAGCCAAGAGAAGAGAGGACCGATCTCCTACGAGCAGTACTTC; CDR3aa: CASSQEKRGPISYEQYF
v_gene: TRBV2; len: 20; abundance: .; d_gene: TRBD1; j_gene: TRBJ1-4; CDR3nt: TGTGCCAGCAGTGCCCCAGGGGGCCTAAACCCGACCGCAACTAATGAAAAACTGTTTTTT; CDR3aa: CASSAPGGLNPTATNEKLFF
v_gene: TRBV5-8; len: 14; abundance: few; d_gene: TRBD2; j_gene: TRBJ2-7; CDR3nt: TGTGCCAGCAGCTTGGCGGGACTATCCTACGAGCAGTACTTC; CDR3aa: CASSLAGLSYEQYF
v_gene: TRBV24-1; len: 16; abundance: .; d_gene: .; j_gene: TRBJ2-1; CDR3nt: TGTGCCACCAGTGATGGGAGGGGGAGCTCCTACAATGAGCAGTTCTTC; CDR3aa: CATSDGRGSSYNEQFF
v_gene: TRBV29-1; len: 13; abundance: .; d_gene: TRBD1; j_gene: TRBJ2-1; CDR3nt: TGCAGCGTTGCAGTCCAGGGGGCTAGTGAGCAGTTCTTC; CDR3aa: CSVAVQGASEQFF
v_gene: TRBV4-1; len: 18; abundance: .; d_gene: TRBD1; j_gene: TRBJ2-1; CDR3nt: TGCGCCAGCAGCCAAGATCAGGTCATACAGGGGCAATACAATGAGCAGTTCTTC; CDR3aa: CASSQDQVIQGQYNEQFF
v_gene: TRBV5-4; len: 14; abundance: once; d_gene: .; j_gene: TRBJ2-3; CDR3nt: TGTGCCAGCAGCTTGGCCGGTAGGGCAGATACGCAGTATTTT; CDR3aa: CASSLAGRADTQYF
v_gene: TRBV20-1; len: 11; abundance: once; d_gene: .; j_gene: TRBJ1-1; CDR3nt: TGCAGTGCTCCCAGGGACACTGAAGCTTTCTTT; CDR3aa: CSAPRDTEAFF
v_gene: TRBV6-2/TRBV6-3; len: 16; abundance: .; d_gene: .; j_gene: TRBJ2-3; CDR3nt: TGTGCCAGCACCCCAAACCCAGCGGCCCTGTCACGAACGCAGTATTTT; CDR3aa: CASTPNPAALSRTQYF
v_gene: TRBV24-1; len: 20; abundance: .; d_gene: TRBD2; j_gene: TRBJ2-5; CDR3nt: TGTGCCACCAGTGATTTTCCCTGGGACGCGACTAGCCCGACCAAAGAGACCCAGTACTTC; CDR3aa: CATSDFPWDATSPTKETQYF
v_gene: TRBV7-9; len: 15; abundance: .; d_gene: TRBD2; j_gene: TRBJ2-2; CDR3nt: TGTGCCAGCAGCCCGGGACTAGGCGACACCGGGGAGCTGTTTTTT; CDR3aa: CASSPGLGDTGELFF
v_gene: TRBV30; len: 12; abundance: .; d_gene: .; j_gene: TRBJ1-2; CDR3nt: TGTGCCTGCCACAAGGGGCGAGGGGGCTACACCTTC; CDR3aa: CACHKGRGGYTF
v_gene: TRBV4-1; len: 13; abundance: .; d_gene: TRBD1; j_gene: TRBJ2-2; CDR3nt: TGCGCCGCGGGACAGGCGGGCACCGGGGAGCTGTTTTTT; CDR3aa: CAAGQAGTGELFF
v_gene: TRBV5-1; len: 14; abundance: .; d_gene: TRBD1; j_gene: TRBJ2-5; CDR3nt: TGCGCCAGCAGCTCCCCAGGACAGGGGGAGACCCAGTACTTC; CDR3aa: CASSSPGQGETQYF
v_gene: TRBV5-1; len: 17; abundance: .; d_gene: TRBD2; j_gene: TRBJ2-3; CDR3nt: TGCGCCAGCAGCTTGGACGGACTAGCGGGAGGAGGAGATACGCAGTATTTT; CDR3aa: CASSLDGLAGGGDTQYF
v_gene: TRBV12-3/TRBV12-4; len: 13; abundance: .; d_gene: .; j_gene: TRBJ1-3; CDR3nt: TGTGCCAGCAGTTTGAAGGCTGGAAACACCATATATTTT; CDR3aa: CASSLKAGNTIYF
v_gene: TRBV5-8; len: 15; abundance: .; d_gene: TRBD1; j_gene: TRBJ2-5; CDR3nt: TGTGCCAGCAGCTTGGCCAAGACAGGGCGAGAGACCCAGTACTTC; CDR3aa: CASSLAKTGRETQYF
v_gene: TRBV13; len: 12; abundance: once; d_gene: .; j_gene: TRBJ2-7; CDR3nt: TGTGCCAGCAGCTTAGGAGGCTACGAGCAGTACTTC; CDR3aa: CASSLGGYEQYF
v_gene: TRBV20-1; len: 10; abundance: .; d_gene: .; j_gene: TRBJ1-2; CDR3nt: TGCAGTGCCTTGGGGGGTGGCTACACCTTC; CDR3aa: CSALGGGYTF
v_gene: TRBV19; len: 15; abundance: .; d_gene: TRBD1; j_gene: TRBJ2-7; CDR3nt: TGTGCCAGTAGTATGCCGGGACAGCGTCCCTACGAGCAGTACTTC; CDR3aa: CASSMPGQRPYEQYF
v_gene: TRBV4-3; len: 19; abundance: .; d_gene: TRBD1; j_gene: TRBJ2-3; CDR3nt: TGCGCCAGCAGCCAAGATTGGCAGGGGGCGAAAGTAGGAGGAGATACGCAGTATTTT; CDR3aa: CASSQDWQGAKVGGDTQYF
v_gene: TRBV6-2/TRBV6-3; len: 14; abundance: .; d_gene: .; j_gene: TRBJ1-1; CDR3nt: TGTGCCAGCATCCCGACGGTTTTGAGCACTGAAGCTTTCTTT; CDR3aa: CASIPTVLSTEAFF
v_gene: TRBV6-5; len: 12; abundance: .; d_gene: .; j_gene: TRBJ1-4; CDR3nt: TGTGCCAGCAGGCGCGCCGATGAAAAACTGTTTTTT; CDR3aa: CASRRADEKLFF
v_gene: TRBV7-2; len: 17; abundance: .; d_gene: TRBD1; j_gene: TRBJ1-3; CDR3nt: TGTGCCAGCAGCCTGGCCCGGACAGGCTACTCTGGAAACACCATATATTTT; CDR3aa: CASSLARTGYSGNTIYF
v_gene: TRBV4-2; len: 16; abundance: few; d_gene: .; j_gene: TRBJ2-1; CDR3nt: TGTGCCAGCAGCCAAGTCCTATCCAGCGGAGCCAATGAGCAGTTCTTC; CDR3aa: CASSQVLSSGANEQFF
v_gene: TRBV27; len: 17; abundance: once; d_gene: .; j_gene: TRBJ1-5; CDR3nt: TGTGCCAGCAGTTTACGGTCCGAGCCAAATAGCAATCAGCCCCAGCATTTT; CDR3aa: CASSLRSEPNSNQPQHF
v_gene: TRBV18; len: 17; abundance: .; d_gene: TRBD2; j_gene: TRBJ2-1; CDR3nt: TGTGCCAGCTCACGGGAGAGGGCTAGCGGGGTCTACAATGAGCAGTTCTTC; CDR3aa: CASSRERASGVYNEQFF
v_gene: TRBV2; len: 14; abundance: .; d_gene: .; j_gene: TRBJ1-3; CDR3nt: TGTGCCAGCAGTGAGAACTATGGGCCGGACACCATATATTTT; CDR3aa: CASSENYGPDTIYF
v_gene: TRBV4-1; len: 14; abundance: .; d_gene: .; j_gene: TRBJ2-7; CDR3nt: TGCGCCAGCAGCCCGCTGTATGGGGACTACGAGCAGTACTTC; CDR3aa: CASSPLYGDYEQYF
v_gene: TRBV11-2; len: 15; abundance: .; d_gene: .; j_gene: TRBJ1-4; CDR3nt: TGTGCCAGCAGCTTAGATCGGGGGGAATACGAAAAACTGTTTTTT; CDR3aa: CASSLDRGEYEKLFF
v_gene: TRBV3-1/TRBV3-2; len: 14; abundance: .; d_gene: .; j_gene: TRBJ1-4; CDR3nt: TGTGCCAGCAGCCAGCGGGCAGGTAATGAAAAACTGTTTTTT; CDR3aa: CASSQRAGNEKLFF
v_gene: TRBV30; len: 13; abundance: .; d_gene: .; j_gene: TRBJ1-2; CDR3nt: TGTGCCTGGAGTGGACAGATCTTCTATGGCTACACCTTC; CDR3aa: CAWSGQIFYGYTF
v_gene: TRBV28; len: 16; abundance: few; d_gene: .; j_gene: TRBJ1-4; CDR3nt: TGTGCCAGCAGCCGACTGGGGGGTACAACTAATGAAAAACTGTTTTTT; CDR3aa: CASSRLGGTTNEKLFF
v_gene: TRBV7-2; len: 13; abundance: .; d_gene: .; j_gene: TRBJ2-2; CDR3nt: TGTGCCAGCAGCTTAGACAGAACCGGGGAGCTGTTTTTT; CDR3aa: CASSLDRTGELFF
v_gene: TRBV2; len: 12; abundance: .; d_gene: .; j_gene: TRBJ2-7; CDR3nt: TGTGCCAGTCGGCTACCCGTCTACGAGCAGTACTTC; CDR3aa: CASRLPVYEQYF
v_gene: TRBV3-1/TRBV3-2; len: 16; abundance: .; d_gene: TRBD2; j_gene: TRBJ2-1; CDR3nt: TGTGCCAGCAGCCAAGCAAGACTAGCGGCCTACAATGAGCAGTTCTTC; CDR3aa: CASSQARLAAYNEQFF
v_gene: TRBV18; len: 16; abundance: once; d_gene: .; j_gene: TRBJ1-1; CDR3nt: TGTGCCAGCTCACCTAAAGAGACAGGCGGGAACACTGAAGCTTTCTTT; CDR3aa: CASSPKETGGNTEAFF
v_gene: TRBV11-2; len: 16; abundance: .; d_gene: .; j_gene: TRBJ2-2; CDR3nt: TGTGCCAGCAGCTTACTCCGACAGACGAACACCGGGGAGCTGTTTTTT; CDR3aa: CASSLLRQTNTGELFF
v_gene: TRBV29-1; len: 14; abundance: .; d_gene: .; j_gene: TRBJ2-6; CDR3nt: TGCAGCGTTGAAGGCCTCTCTGGGGCCAACGTCCTGACTTTC; CDR3aa: CSVEGLSGANVLTF
v_gene: TRBV5-4; len: 15; abundance: .; d_gene: TRBD1; j_gene: TRBJ1-1; CDR3nt: TGTGCCAGCAGCGGACAGGGGGCGGTTTGGACTGAAGCTTTCTTT; CDR3aa: CASSGQGAVWTEAFF
v_gene: TRBV7-2; len: 15; abundance: once; d_gene: .; j_gene: TRBJ2-1; CDR3nt: TGTGCCAGCAGCTTGGACCTTAACCCCTACAATGAGCAGTTCTTC; CDR3aa: CASSLDLNPYNEQFF
v_gene: TRBV5-1; len: 16; abundance: .; d_gene: .; j_gene: TRBJ2-1; CDR3nt: TGCGCCAGCAGCGTACATAGCCCCGGCTCCTACAATGAGCAGTTCTTC; CDR3aa: CASSVHSPGSYNEQFF
v_gene: TRBV13; len: 17; abundance: .; d_gene: .; j_gene: TRBJ2-2; CDR3nt: TGTGCCAGCAGCTCCCTGGACCGGCGAACGAACACCGGGGAGCTGTTTTTT; CDR3aa: CASSSLDRRTNTGELFF
v_gene: TRBV28; len: 14; abundance: .; d_gene: .; j_gene: TRBJ1-1; CDR3nt: TGTGCCAGCAGTTTACCCCCTATGAACACTGAAGCTTTCTTT; CDR3aa: CASSLPPMNTEAFF
v_gene: TRBV19; len: 17; abundance: .; d_gene: TRBD2; j_gene: TRBJ2-3; CDR3nt: TGTGCCAGTAACCAACGGGGACTAGCGGCTAACACAGATACGCAGTATTTT; CDR3aa: CASNQRGLAANTDTQYF
v_gene: TRBV2; len: 14; abundance: .; d_gene: TRBD1; j_gene: TRBJ2-7; CDR3nt: TGTGCCAGCAGTGAACAGGGGGATGGGGACGAGCAGTACTTC; CDR3aa: CASSEQGDGDEQYF